The rows below give T cell receptor beta chains drawn from one sample of a study of T cell responses to AZD1222 COVID-19 vaccine. Clones were read by immunoSEQ multiplex PCR, and TCRdb kept only the in-frame ones, dropping some. Of about 97,000 clones in the sample, roughly 87% were seen once. Sequencing was performed on peripheral blood, taken on day 0 of AZD1222 vaccination. The receptors originated from an adult in good health. Each CDR3 is given with its conserved first and last residue. D genes are given only for firm matches. Expanded clones get a size class; other rows say once, few or many, or leave the size out.

J: TRBJ2-2; V: TRBV28; D: TRBD1; size: few; DNA: TGTGCCAGCAGACCAGGGGGCTACCTCACCGGGGAGCTGTTTTTT; CDR3: CASRPGGYLTGELFF
J: TRBJ2-2; V: TRBV27; D: -; size: -; DNA: TGTGCCAGCCGCCTGAGGCAGTTAACCGGGGAGCTGTTTTTT; CDR3: CASRLRQLTGELFF
J: TRBJ1-2; V: TRBV7-2; D: TRBD1; size: -; DNA: TGTGCCAGCAGCCTCGGGACAGGCATATCGGGGGGCTACACCTTC; CDR3: CASSLGTGISGGYTF
J: TRBJ2-3; V: TRBV7-7; D: TRBD2; size: -; DNA: TGTGCCAGCAGCTCGGGGCTAGCGGACACAGATACGCAGTATTTT; CDR3: CASSSGLADTDTQYF
J: TRBJ2-7; V: TRBV28; D: -; size: -; DNA: TGTGCCAGCAGGCAAGACTACGAGCAGTACTTC; CDR3: CASRQDYEQYF
J: TRBJ2-5; V: TRBV10-2; D: -; size: -; DNA: TGCGCCAGCAGATATCAAGAGACCCAGTACTTC; CDR3: CASRYQETQYF
J: TRBJ2-1; V: TRBV10-3; D: TRBD2; size: -; DNA: TGTGCCATCAGTCTAGATAGCGGGAGATCCTACAATGAGCAGTTCTTC; CDR3: CAISLDSGRSYNEQFF
J: TRBJ2-7; V: TRBV19; D: TRBD2; size: -; DNA: TGTGCCAGTAGTATCGGGACTAGCGGGAGGTTCGGCGAGCAGTACTTC; CDR3: CASSIGTSGRFGEQYF
J: TRBJ1-2; V: TRBV5-4; D: -; size: -; DNA: TGTGCCAGCAGCTACAAAGGGACGGTCTATGGCTACACCTTC; CDR3: CASSYKGTVYGYTF
J: TRBJ1-5; V: TRBV5-1; D: -; size: -; DNA: TGCGCCAGCAGCTTGGAGGGCCAGGCTTGGCCCCAGCATTTT; CDR3: CASSLEGQAWPQHF
J: TRBJ2-1; V: TRBV5-1; D: TRBD2; size: -; DNA: TGCGCCAGCAGCTCACCTTACCCCGGGACTAGCGGAGCCCAGGCTTACAATGAGCAGTTCTTC; CDR3: CASSSPYPGTSGAQAYNEQFF
J: TRBJ2-1; V: TRBV3-1/TRBV3-2; D: TRBD2; size: -; DNA: TGTGCCAGCAGCCAAGAGGGACTAGCTCCCCAGTTCTTC; CDR3: CASSQEGLAPQFF
J: TRBJ2-7; V: TRBV10-2; D: -; size: -; DNA: TGCGCCAGCAGCCCCGGGACACTCTACGAGCAGTACTTC; CDR3: CASSPGTLYEQYF
J: TRBJ2-7; V: TRBV28; D: -; size: few; DNA: TGTGCCAGCAGTTTAGGGGTAGTGGCCTACGAGCAGTACTTC; CDR3: CASSLGVVAYEQYF
J: TRBJ1-4; V: TRBV6-5; D: -; size: -; DNA: TGTGCCAGCAGTTACTTGCGGTCTGGAACGAAGGAAAAACTGTTTTTT; CDR3: CASSYLRSGTKEKLFF
J: TRBJ1-2; V: TRBV6-5; D: -; size: -; DNA: TGTGCCAGCAGCATAGCTGACAGCAACTATGGCTACACCTTC; CDR3: CASSIADSNYGYTF
J: TRBJ2-2; V: TRBV6-6; D: -; size: -; DNA: TGTGCCAGCTGGTACCCGAACACCGGGGAGCTGTTTTTT; CDR3: CASWYPNTGELFF
J: TRBJ2-3; V: TRBV18; D: -; size: -; DNA: TGTGCCAGCTCACCCCTCGGCACAGATACGCAGTATTTT; CDR3: CASSPLGTDTQYF
J: TRBJ2-7; V: TRBV27; D: TRBD2; size: -; DNA: TGTGCCAGCAGTTTATATTCTAGCGGTTGGCTATACGAGCAGTACTTC; CDR3: CASSLYSSGWLYEQYF
J: TRBJ2-3; V: TRBV19; D: -; size: -; DNA: TGTGCCAGCTCCTACCAGGGAGGGGGAGATACGCAGTATTTT; CDR3: CASSYQGGGDTQYF
J: TRBJ2-5; V: TRBV27; D: -; size: -; DNA: TGTGCCAGCAGTCGTAACGACGCGGAGACCCAGTACTTC; CDR3: CASSRNDAETQYF
J: TRBJ1-1; V: TRBV6-5; D: -; size: -; DNA: TGTGCCAGCAGTTTCCGGGACCCGCACACTGAAGCTTTCTTT; CDR3: CASSFRDPHTEAFF
J: TRBJ2-7; V: TRBV27; D: TRBD1; size: -; DNA: TGTGCCAGCAGGATTGACAGGGGTAGCTACGAGCAGTACTTC; CDR3: CASRIDRGSYEQYF
J: TRBJ1-4; V: TRBV19; D: TRBD1; size: -; DNA: TGTGCCAGTAGTCTCCTGGACAGGGGACGTGAAAAACTGTTTTTT; CDR3: CASSLLDRGREKLFF
J: TRBJ2-5; V: TRBV5-1; D: TRBD2; size: -; DNA: TGCGCCAGCAGCTTGGGGGGGACTACAGCCAACACAGAGACCCAGTACTTC; CDR3: CASSLGGTTANTETQYF
J: TRBJ2-7; V: TRBV6-6; D: -; size: -; DNA: TGTGCCAGCAGTGGCCCGGTGGCGGGGGCAGCCTACGAGCAGTACTTC; CDR3: CASSGPVAGAAYEQYF
J: TRBJ2-1; V: TRBV6-4; D: -; size: -; DNA: TGTGCCAGCAGTGCTACCAGCTCCTACAATGAGCAGTTCTTC; CDR3: CASSATSSYNEQFF
J: TRBJ1-1; V: TRBV5-4; D: -; size: -; DNA: TGTGCCAGCAGCCCCCTTACGGGTACGGGCACTGAAGCTTTCTTT; CDR3: CASSPLTGTGTEAFF
J: TRBJ1-2; V: TRBV6-6; D: -; size: -; DNA: TGTGCCAGTTCCGAGGGAGAAGATGGCTACACCTTC; CDR3: CASSEGEDGYTF
J: TRBJ1-2; V: TRBV12-3/TRBV12-4; D: -; size: -; DNA: TGTGCCAGCAGTTTGAGTAACTATGGCTACACCTTC; CDR3: CASSLSNYGYTF
J: TRBJ2-1; V: TRBV5-1; D: TRBD1; size: -; DNA: TGCGCCAGCAGCTTAGGGGACAGGGAAAATAATGAGCAGTTCTTC; CDR3: CASSLGDRENNEQFF
J: TRBJ2-1; V: TRBV6-4; D: -; size: -; DNA: TGTGCCAGCAGTCAACAGGGCTTTATGGATGAGCAGTTCTTC; CDR3: CASSQQGFMDEQFF
J: TRBJ1-1; V: TRBV6-4; D: -; size: -; DNA: TGTGCCAGCAGTGACTCAGGGGAGAACACTGAAGCTTTCTTT; CDR3: CASSDSGENTEAFF
J: TRBJ1-5; V: TRBV30; D: -; size: -; DNA: TGTGCCTGGAGTGGACGCCCCCAGCATTTT; CDR3: CAWSGRPQHF
J: TRBJ2-2; V: TRBV7-7; D: TRBD2; size: -; DNA: TGTGCCAGCAGGCGCGGGGGAGTAGCGGGAGGCTCCGGGGAGCTGTTTTTT; CDR3: CASRRGGVAGGSGELFF